This record covers a single T cell receptor beta chain. The antigen remains undetermined. The germline gene is not matched at one end of the junction; a read error may be the cause. These data belong to a study of T cell responses to AZD1222 COVID-19 vaccine. Overall study findings and caveats: Donors in the cohort were predominantly white British and more often female, and clonal diversity was possibly underestimated. At baseline, just five to seven AZD1222 recipients tested seropositive. Spike-specific TCR breadth rose after two AZD1222 doses, and depth rose as well. The study sampled repertoires only after the peak T cell response.

The repertoire was sequenced with immunoSEQ multiplex PCR; TCRdb's copy has only in-frame clones and lacks some. This sample has tens of thousands of clones; roughly 88% occur once, and the top ten carry approximately 22%. CDR3 length equals 14 residues. Germline-derived CDR1 and CDR2 are SGHTA and FQGNSA. The material sequenced was peripheral blood, taken on day 0 of AZD1222 vaccination. V gene TRBV7-2 combines with J gene TRBJ2-5, with TRBD2 matching 11 bases. This clonotype originated in an adult in good health. Written as DNA, the CDR3 is TGTGCCAGCAGCCTAGCGGGGGGACAGGAGACCCAGTACTTC. Protein: CASSLAGGQETQYF.